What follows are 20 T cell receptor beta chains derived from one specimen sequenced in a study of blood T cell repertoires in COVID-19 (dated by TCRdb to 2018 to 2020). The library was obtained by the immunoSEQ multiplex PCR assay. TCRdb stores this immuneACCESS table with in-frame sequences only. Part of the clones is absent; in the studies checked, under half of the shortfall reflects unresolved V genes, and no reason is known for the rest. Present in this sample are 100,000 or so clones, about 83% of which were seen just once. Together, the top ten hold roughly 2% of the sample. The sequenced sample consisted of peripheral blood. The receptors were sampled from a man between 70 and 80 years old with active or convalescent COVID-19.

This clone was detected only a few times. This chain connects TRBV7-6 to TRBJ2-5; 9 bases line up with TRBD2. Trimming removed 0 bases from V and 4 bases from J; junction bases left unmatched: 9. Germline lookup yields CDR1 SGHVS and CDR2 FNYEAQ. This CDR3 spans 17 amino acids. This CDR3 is CASSLAAGGAKGETQYF. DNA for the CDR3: TGTGCCAGCAGCTTAGCTGCGGGGGGGGCGAAGGGAGAGACCCAGTACTTC. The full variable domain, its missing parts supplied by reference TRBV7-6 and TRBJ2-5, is GAGVSQSPRYKVTKRGQDVALRCDPISGHVSLYWYRQALGQGPEFLTYFNYEAQQDKSGLPNDRFSAERPEGSISTLTIQRTEQRDSAMYRCASSLAAGGAKGETQYFGPGTRLLVL.

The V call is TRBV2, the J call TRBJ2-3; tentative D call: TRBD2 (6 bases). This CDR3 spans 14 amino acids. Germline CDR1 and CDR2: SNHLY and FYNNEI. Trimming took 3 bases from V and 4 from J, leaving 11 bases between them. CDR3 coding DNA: TGTGCCAGCAGTGATAGCGGAGGCGCAGATACGCAGTATTTT. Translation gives CASSDSGGADTQYF.

Here the CDR3 reads CASSLPSGGYNEQFF. In nucleotides, the CDR3 is TGTGCCAGCAGCTTGCCTAGCGGGGGATACAATGAGCAGTTCTTC. This chain joins TRBV5-6 and TRBJ2-1; 10 bases match TRBD2. Trimming at V came to 1 base and at J to 4 bases, leaving 2 bases not matched to a gene. Germline V gene sequence: CDR1 SGHDT, CDR2 YYEEEE. The length of the CDR3 is 15 residues.

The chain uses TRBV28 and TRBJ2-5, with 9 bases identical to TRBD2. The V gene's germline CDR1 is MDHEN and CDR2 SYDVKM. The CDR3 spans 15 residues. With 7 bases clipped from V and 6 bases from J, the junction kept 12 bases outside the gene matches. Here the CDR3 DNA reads TGTGCCAGCACTCCGACTAGCGGCGTCATGAAGACCCAGTACTTC. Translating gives CASTPTSGVMKTQYF.

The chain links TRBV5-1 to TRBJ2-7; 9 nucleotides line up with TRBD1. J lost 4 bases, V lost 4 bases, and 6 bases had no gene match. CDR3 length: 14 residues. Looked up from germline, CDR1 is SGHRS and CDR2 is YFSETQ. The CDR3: CASSTGTGSYEQYF. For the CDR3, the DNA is TGCGCCAGCAGCACGGGGACAGGGAGTTACGAGCAGTACTTC.

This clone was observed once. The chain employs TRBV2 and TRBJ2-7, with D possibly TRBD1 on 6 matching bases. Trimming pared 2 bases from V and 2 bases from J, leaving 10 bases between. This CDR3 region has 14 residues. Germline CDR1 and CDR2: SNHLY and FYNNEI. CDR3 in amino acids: CASSENRDTYEQYF. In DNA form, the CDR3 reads TGTGCCAGCAGTGAAAACCGGGACACCTACGAGCAGTACTTC.

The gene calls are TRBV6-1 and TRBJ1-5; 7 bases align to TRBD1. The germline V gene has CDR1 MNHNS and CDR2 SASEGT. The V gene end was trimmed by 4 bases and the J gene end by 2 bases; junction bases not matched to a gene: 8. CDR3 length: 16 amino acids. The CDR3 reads CASSAAGTAGNQPQHF. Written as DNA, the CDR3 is TGTGCCAGCAGTGCCGCCGGGACAGCCGGCAATCAGCCCCAGCATTTT.

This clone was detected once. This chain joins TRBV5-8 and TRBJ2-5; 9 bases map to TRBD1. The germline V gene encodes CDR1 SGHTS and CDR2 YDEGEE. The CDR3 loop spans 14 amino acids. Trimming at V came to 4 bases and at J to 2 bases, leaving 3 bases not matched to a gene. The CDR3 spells CASSAGQGQETQYF. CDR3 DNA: TGTGCCAGCAGCGCTGGACAGGGGCAAGAGACCCAGTACTTC.

CDR3 bases: TGCGCCAGCAGCTTGGATGGGCCGGGGGGAGCTTTCTTT. Protein product: CASSLDGPGGAFF. This chain joins TRBV5-1 and TRBJ1-1, with TRBD1 as a possible D gene (5 bases). Germline CDR1 is SGHRS and CDR2 is YFSETQ. V was trimmed by 0 bases and J by 10 bases, leaving 13 bases between them. The CDR3 runs 13 residues.

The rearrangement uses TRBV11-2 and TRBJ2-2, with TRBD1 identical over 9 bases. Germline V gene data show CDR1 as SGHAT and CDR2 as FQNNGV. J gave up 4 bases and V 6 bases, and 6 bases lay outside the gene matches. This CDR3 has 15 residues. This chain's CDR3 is CASRRTGDVTGELFF. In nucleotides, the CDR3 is TGTGCCAGCAGGCGGACAGGGGATGTCACCGGGGAGCTGTTTTTT.

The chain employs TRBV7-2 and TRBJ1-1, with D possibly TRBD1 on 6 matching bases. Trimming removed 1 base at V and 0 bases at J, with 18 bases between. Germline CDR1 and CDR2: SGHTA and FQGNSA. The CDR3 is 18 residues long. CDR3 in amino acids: CASSLGYRDQRMNTEAFF. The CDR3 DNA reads TGTGCCAGCAGCTTAGGGTACAGGGACCAGAGAATGAACACTGAAGCTTTCTTT.

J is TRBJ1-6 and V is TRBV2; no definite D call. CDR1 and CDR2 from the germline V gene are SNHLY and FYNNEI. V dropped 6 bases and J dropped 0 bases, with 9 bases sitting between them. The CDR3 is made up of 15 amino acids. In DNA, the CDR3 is TGTGCCAGCAGCCTGCTGAGCTCCTATAATTCACCCCTCCACTTT. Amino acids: CASSLLSSYNSPLHF. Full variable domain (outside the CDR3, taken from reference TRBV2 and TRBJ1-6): EPEVTQTPSHQVTQMGQEVILRCVPISNHLYFYWYRQILGQKVEFLVSFYNNEISEKSEIFDDQFSVERPDGSNFTLKIRSTKLEDSAMYFCASSLLSSYNSPLHFGNGTRLTVT.

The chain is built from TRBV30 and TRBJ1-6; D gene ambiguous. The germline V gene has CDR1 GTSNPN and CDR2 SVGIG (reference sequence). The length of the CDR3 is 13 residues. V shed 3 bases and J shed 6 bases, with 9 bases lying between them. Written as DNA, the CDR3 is TGTGCCTGGAGAGAACAGCTTAATTCACCCCTCCACTTT. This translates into CAWREQLNSPLHF.

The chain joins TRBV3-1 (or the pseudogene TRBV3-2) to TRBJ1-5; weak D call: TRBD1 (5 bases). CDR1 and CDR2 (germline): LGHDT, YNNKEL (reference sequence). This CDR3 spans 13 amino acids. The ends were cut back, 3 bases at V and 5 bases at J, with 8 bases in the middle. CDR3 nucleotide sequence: TGTGCCAGCAGCCAGGGAGGGGATCAGCCCCAGCATTTT. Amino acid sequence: CASSQGGDQPQHF.

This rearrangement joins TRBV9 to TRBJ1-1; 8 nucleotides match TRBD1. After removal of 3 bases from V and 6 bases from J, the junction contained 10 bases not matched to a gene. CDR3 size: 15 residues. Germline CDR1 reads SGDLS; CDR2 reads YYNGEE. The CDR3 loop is CASSARTGGGAEAFF. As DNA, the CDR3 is TGTGCCAGCAGCGCACGTACAGGGGGTGGGGCTGAAGCTTTCTTT.

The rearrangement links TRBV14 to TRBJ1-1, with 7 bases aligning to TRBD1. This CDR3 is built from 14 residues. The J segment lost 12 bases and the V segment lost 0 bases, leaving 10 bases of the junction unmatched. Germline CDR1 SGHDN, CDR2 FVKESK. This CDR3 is CASSQDYGGGMTFF. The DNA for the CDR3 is TGTGCCAGCAGCCAAGATTACGGAGGGGGCATGACTTTCTTT.

The CDR3 bases are TGTGCCAGCACCCAAGACGAGGCCTATTATGGCTACACCTTC. Encoded protein: CASTQDEAYYGYTF. This chain links TRBV5-8 with TRBJ1-2, with D hard to call. The CDR3 is 14 residues long. Trimming took off 6 bases at V and 5 bases at J, with 17 bases between the two ends. Germline lookup yields CDR1 SGHTS and CDR2 YDEGEE.

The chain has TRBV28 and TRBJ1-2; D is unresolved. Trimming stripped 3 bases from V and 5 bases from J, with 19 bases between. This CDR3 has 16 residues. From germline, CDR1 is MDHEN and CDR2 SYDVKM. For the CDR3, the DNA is TGTGCCAGCAGTTTCCTGGACTCCCTGGGGTCGTATGGCTACACCTTC. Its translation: CASSFLDSLGSYGYTF.

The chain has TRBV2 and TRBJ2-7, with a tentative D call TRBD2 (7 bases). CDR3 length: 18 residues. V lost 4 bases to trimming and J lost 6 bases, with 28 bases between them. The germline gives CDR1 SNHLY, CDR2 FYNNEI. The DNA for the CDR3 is TGTGCCAGCAGTGTTTGGGGGGGCGCGAAGTATATGGGGGCCGAGCAGTACTTC. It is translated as CASSVWGGAKYMGAEQYF.

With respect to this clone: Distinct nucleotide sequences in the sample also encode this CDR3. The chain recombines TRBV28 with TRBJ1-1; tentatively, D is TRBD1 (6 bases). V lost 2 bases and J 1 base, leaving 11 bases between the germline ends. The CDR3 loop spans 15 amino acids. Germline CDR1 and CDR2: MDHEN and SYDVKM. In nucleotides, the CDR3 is TGTGCCAGCAGTTTAGGGGGCAGATCGAACACTGAAGCTTTCTTT. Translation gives CASSLGGRSNTEAFF.